Below, 17 T cell receptor beta chains from the same sample are listed, as sequenced in a study of type 1 and type 2 diabetes patients. PCR was run on genomic DNA. Amplification of the beta chain CDR3 used 30 forward and 13 reverse multiplex primers. TCRdb ran MiXCR on the multiplex PCR reads and lists one entry per CDR3 protein. Among fewer than 350,000 distinct CDR3 sequences, around 47% were seen once, and the ten largest hold approximately 14%. Sequenced material: peripheral blood mononuclear cells (PBMCs). These TCRs come from a man aged 18 to 35 with type 2 diabetes.

As regards this clonotype: Sequence at one end of the junction differs from germline and may be a read error. The chain links TRBV19 to TRBJ2-3, with D perhaps matching TRBD1 (6 bases). Germline assignment: CDR1 LNHDA and CDR2 SQIVND (reference sequence). This CDR3 has 15 residues. CDR3 region: CASSVGTPSTDTQYF. CDR3 nucleotide sequence: TGTGCCAGTAGCGTGGGGACACCTTCCACAGACACGCAGTATTTT.

The V gene is TRBV7-3, the J gene TRBJ2-7, with D possibly TRBD2 on 5 matching bases. The CDR3 is made up of 14 amino acids. V was pared by 3 bases and J by 6 bases, with 15 bases between. Germline values: CDR1 SGHTA, CDR2 FQGTGA. CDR3 protein: CASSLRGLRSEQYF. CDR3 nucleotides: TGTGCCAGCAGCTTGAGAGGGTTGCGTTCCGAGCAGTACTTC. The full variable domain, completed using reference TRBV7-3 and TRBJ2-7, is GAGVSQTPSNKVTEKGKYVELRCDPISGHTALYWYRQSLGQGPEFLIYFQGTGAADDSGLPNDRFFAVRPEGSVSTLKIQRTERGDSAVYLCASSLRGLRSEQYFGPGTRLTVT.

The chain combines TRBV7-2 with TRBJ1-6, with D possibly TRBD1 on 5 matching bases. The CDR3 runs 15 residues. V lost 6 bases, J lost 8 bases, and 17 bases lay in between. The germline CDR1 and CDR2 sequences are SGHTA and FQGNSA. The CDR3 region is CASSRARGSYSPLHF. In DNA, the CDR3 is TGTGCCAGCAGTCGAGCACGGGGCAGCTATTCACCCCTCCACTTT.

The chain joins TRBV10-1 to TRBJ2-7, with D perhaps given as TRBD1 or TRBD2 (5 bases each). The DNA end lines up better with TRBJ2-5; the J call may be wrong. Germline values: CDR1 WNHNN, CDR2 SYGVQD (reference sequence). The CDR3 runs 14 residues. CDR3 sequence: CASSAGTVRETQYF. CDR3 nucleotides: TGCGCCAGCAGCGCCGGGACGGTGAGGGAGACCCAGTACTTC.

The genes are TRBV2 and TRBJ1-2; D gene ambiguous. V lost 4 bases, J lost 5 bases, and 11 bases lay in between. This CDR3 region has 13 residues. Germline-derived CDR1 and CDR2 are SNHLY and FYNNEI. As DNA, the CDR3 is TGTGCCAGCAGTGCGGACGGACCTTATGGCTACACCTTC. Its protein is CASSADGPYGYTF. Full variable domain (missing parts from reference TRBV2 and TRBJ1-2): EPEVTQTPSHQVTQMGQEVILRCVPISNHLYFYWYRQILGQKVEFLVSFYNNEISEKSEIFDDQFSVERPDGSNFTLKIRSTKLEDSAMYFCASSADGPYGYTFGSGTRLTVV.

This clonotype was counted a few times. V usage is TRBV30 and J usage is TRBJ1-4; 7 bases are shared with TRBD1. CDR1 GTSNPN and CDR2 SVGIG come from the germline V gene (reference sequence). With 3 bases clipped from V and 3 bases from J, the junction kept 1 base outside the gene matches. This CDR3 is built from 13 residues. The CDR3: CAWRGQSNEKLFF. Here the CDR3 DNA reads TGTGCCTGGAGGGGACAGTCTAATGAAAAACTGTTTTTT.

This clonotype was picked up a small number of times. This chain joins TRBV20-1 and TRBJ2-5; no reliable D call. The CDR3 runs to 11 residues. Per the germline V gene, CDR1 is DFQATT and CDR2 is SNEGSKA (reference sequence). The CDR3, as DNA: TGCAGGACCCAGTACCAAGAGACCCAGTACTTC. Translation gives CRTQYQETQYF.

This chain joins TRBV27 and TRBJ2-5; D is unclear. Per the germline V gene, CDR1 is MNHEY and CDR2 is SMNVEV (reference sequence). The CDR3 is made up of 13 amino acids. The ends were cut back, 0 bases at V and 5 bases at J, with 7 bases in the middle. CDR3 coding DNA: TGTGCCAGCAGTTTATCACTTCGGGAGACCCAGTACTTC. This codes for CASSLSLRETQYF.

This clonotype turned up a few times. The chain couples TRBV2 to TRBJ1-6, with D possibly matching TRBD1 (6 bases). Germline V gene sequence: CDR1 SNHLY, CDR2 FYNNEI. There are 14 residues in the CDR3. Trimming pared 8 bases from V and 1 base from J, leaving 9 bases between. The CDR3 reads CASYRESYNSPLHF. Written as DNA, the CDR3 is TGTGCCAGCTACAGGGAATCCTATAATTCACCCCTCCACTTT.

CDR3 bases: TGTGCCAGTAGTATATCCAGGCGAAACACAGATACGCAGTATTTT. This codes for CASSISRRNTDTQYF. The chain links TRBV19 to TRBJ2-3; D gene unclear. Germline loops: CDR1 LNHDA, CDR2 SQIVND (reference sequence). Trimming removed 2 bases from V and 2 bases from J, with 11 bases in between. The CDR3 consists of 15 residues.

This clonotype was counted between two and nine times. This chain uses TRBV19 with TRBJ1-5; D ambiguous. The CDR3 extends over 18 amino acids. Trimming cost V 3 bases and J 0 bases, with 18 bases left between them. Germline V gene data show CDR1 as LNHDA and CDR2 as SQIVND (reference sequence). CDR3 DNA sequence: TGTGCCAGTAGTATCCTTCGGGTGGGAAGAAATAGCAATCAGCCCCAGCATTTT. Protein sequence: CASSILRVGRNSNQPQHF.

V and J are TRBV28 and TRBJ1-2, with unresolved D. V lost 8 bases and J 1 base, leaving 2 bases between the germline ends. This CDR3 contains 10 residues. Germline V gene data show CDR1 as MDHEN and CDR2 as SYDVKM. As DNA, the CDR3 is TGTGCCAGCGGTAACTATGGCTACACCTTC. It is translated as CASGNYGYTF.

The chain combines TRBV6-2 or TRBV6-3 with TRBJ2-3; 7 positions match TRBD2. Germline V gene data show CDR1 as MNHEY and CDR2 as SVGEGT. Trimming removed 6 bases from V and 2 bases from J; junction bases left unmatched: 2. The CDR3 runs 13 residues. For the CDR3, the DNA is TGTGCCAGCAGCCTAGCGGCCACAGATACGCAGTATTTT. This gives the protein CASSLAATDTQYF.

This sequence joins TRBV7-9 and TRBJ1-3; 7 positions agree with TRBD1. The CDR3 is 14 residues long. With 9 bases clipped from V and 8 bases from J, the junction kept 13 bases outside the gene matches. Per germline, CDR1 SEHNR and CDR2 FQNEAQ (reference sequence). The CDR3 coding sequence is TGTGCCAGTAGCCCCCTGACAGGGTGGGACACCATATATTTT. Translating gives CASSPLTGWDTIYF.

This clonotype was counted only a few times. The rearrangement uses TRBV10-1 and TRBJ2-7; maybe TRBD2 (6 bases). CDR3 length: 15 residues. In germline, CDR1 is WNHNN, CDR2 SYGVQD (reference sequence). V lost 3 bases and J lost 4, with 16 bases in between. The CDR3 sequence is CASSDWLANTYEQYF. Here the CDR3 DNA reads TGCGCCAGCAGTGATTGGCTAGCGAACACTTACGAGCAGTACTTC.

The CDR3 nucleotides are TGTGCCAGCAGCGACGGACAGCGGACAGATACGCAGTATTTT. It yields the protein CASSDGQRTDTQYF. This chain uses TRBV12-3 or TRBV12-4 with TRBJ2-3; possibly TRBD1 for D (6 bases). Trimming left V 6 bases short and J 3 bases short, with 13 bases between. The CDR3 sequence is 14 residues long.

CDR3 amino acids: CASSDGTNTEAFF. CDR3 DNA: TGTGCCAGCAGTGACGGGACAAACACTGAAGCTTTCTTT. The rearrangement links TRBV6-4 to TRBJ1-1; a possible D gene is TRBD1 (6 bases). The V gene's germline CDR1 is MRHNA and CDR2 SNTAGT. CDR3 length: 13 residues. V shed 2 bases and J shed 2 bases, with 6 bases lying between them.